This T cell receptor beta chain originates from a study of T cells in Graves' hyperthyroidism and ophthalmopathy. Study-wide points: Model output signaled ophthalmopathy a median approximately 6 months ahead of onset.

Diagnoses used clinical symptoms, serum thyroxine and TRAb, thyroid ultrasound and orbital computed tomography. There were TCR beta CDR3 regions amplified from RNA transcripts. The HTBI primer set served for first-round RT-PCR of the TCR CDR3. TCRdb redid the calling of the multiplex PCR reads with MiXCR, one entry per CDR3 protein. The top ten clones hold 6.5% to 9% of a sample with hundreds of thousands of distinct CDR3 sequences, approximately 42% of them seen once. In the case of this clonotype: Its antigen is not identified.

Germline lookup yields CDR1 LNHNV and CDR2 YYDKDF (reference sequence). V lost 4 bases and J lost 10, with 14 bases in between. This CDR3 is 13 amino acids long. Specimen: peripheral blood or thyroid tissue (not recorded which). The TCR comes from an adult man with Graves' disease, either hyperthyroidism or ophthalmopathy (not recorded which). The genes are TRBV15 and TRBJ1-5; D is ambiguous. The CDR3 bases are TGTGCCACCAGCACTGGACGGTCTGGTCCCCAGCATTTT. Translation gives CATSTGRSGPQHF.